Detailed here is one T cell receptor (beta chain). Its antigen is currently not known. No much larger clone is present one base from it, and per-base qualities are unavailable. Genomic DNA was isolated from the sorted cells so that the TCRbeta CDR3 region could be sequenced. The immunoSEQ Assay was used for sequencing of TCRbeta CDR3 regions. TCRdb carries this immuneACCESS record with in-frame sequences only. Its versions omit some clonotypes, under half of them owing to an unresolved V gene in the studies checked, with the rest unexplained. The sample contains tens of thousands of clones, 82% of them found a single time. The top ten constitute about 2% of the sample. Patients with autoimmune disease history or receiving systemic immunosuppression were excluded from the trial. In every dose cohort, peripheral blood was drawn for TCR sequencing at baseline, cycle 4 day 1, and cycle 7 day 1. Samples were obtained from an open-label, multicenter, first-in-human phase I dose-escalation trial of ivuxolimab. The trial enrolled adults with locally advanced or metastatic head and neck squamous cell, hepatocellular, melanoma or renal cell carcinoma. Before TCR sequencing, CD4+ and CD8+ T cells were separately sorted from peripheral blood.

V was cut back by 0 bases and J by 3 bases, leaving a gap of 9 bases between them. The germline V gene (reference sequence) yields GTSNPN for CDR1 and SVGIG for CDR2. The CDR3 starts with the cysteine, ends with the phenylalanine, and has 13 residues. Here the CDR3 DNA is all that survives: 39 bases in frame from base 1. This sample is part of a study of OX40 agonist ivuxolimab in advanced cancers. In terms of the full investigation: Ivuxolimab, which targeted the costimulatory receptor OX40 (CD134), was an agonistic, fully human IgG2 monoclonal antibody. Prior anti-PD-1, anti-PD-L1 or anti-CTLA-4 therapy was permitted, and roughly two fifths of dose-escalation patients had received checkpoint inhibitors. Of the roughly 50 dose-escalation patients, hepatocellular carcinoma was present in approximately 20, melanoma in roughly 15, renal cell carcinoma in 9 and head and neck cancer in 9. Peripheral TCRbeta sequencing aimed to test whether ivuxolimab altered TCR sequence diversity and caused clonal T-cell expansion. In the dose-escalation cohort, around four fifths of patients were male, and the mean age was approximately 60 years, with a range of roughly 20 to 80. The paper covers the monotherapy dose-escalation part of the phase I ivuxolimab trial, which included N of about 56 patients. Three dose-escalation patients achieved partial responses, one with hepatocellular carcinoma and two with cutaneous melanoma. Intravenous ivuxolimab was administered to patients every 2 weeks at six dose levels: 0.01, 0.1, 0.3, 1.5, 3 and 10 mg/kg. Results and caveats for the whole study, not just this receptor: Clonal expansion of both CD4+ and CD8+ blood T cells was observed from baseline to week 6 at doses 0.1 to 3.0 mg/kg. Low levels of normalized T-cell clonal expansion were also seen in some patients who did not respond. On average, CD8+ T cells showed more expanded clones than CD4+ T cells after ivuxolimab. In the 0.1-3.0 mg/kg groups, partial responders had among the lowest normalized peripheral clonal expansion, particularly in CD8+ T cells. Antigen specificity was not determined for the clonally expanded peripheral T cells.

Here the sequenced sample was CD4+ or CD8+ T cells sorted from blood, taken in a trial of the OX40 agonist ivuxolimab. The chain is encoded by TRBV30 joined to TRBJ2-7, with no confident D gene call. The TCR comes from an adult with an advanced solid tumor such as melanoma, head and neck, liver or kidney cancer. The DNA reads TGTGCCTGGAGTGTGGGAATCGGCTACGAGCAGTACTTC. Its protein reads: CAWSVGIGYEQYF.